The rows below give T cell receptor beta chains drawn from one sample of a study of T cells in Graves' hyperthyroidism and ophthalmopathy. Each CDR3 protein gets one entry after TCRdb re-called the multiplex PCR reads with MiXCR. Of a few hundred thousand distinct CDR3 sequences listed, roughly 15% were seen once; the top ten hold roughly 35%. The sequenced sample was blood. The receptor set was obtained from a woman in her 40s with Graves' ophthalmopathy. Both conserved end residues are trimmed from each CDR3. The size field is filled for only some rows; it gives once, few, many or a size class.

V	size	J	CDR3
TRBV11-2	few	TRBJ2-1	ASSRVRSHSYNEQF
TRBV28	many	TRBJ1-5	ASSLDPQGGNQPQH
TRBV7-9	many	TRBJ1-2	ASSGECGYT
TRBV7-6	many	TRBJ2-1	ASSLSGQAYNEQF
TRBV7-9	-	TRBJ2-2	ASSPGGTRRELL
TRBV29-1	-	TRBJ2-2	SVSGPQTGELF
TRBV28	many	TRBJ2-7	ASSRGQGHNYEQY
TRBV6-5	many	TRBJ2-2	ASSYVSANTGELF
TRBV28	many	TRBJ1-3	ASTLNSLNTIY
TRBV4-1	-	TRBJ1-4	ASSPLHLEKLF
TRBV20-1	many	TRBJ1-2	SAFRDRGPNGYT
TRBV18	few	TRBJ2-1	ASSPIRQGNEQF
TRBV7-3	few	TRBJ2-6	ASSSRQGRGSSGANVLT
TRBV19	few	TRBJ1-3	ASQREDGNTIY
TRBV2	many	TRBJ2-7	ASNGLAVYEQY
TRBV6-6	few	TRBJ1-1	ASSLGGTVNTEAF